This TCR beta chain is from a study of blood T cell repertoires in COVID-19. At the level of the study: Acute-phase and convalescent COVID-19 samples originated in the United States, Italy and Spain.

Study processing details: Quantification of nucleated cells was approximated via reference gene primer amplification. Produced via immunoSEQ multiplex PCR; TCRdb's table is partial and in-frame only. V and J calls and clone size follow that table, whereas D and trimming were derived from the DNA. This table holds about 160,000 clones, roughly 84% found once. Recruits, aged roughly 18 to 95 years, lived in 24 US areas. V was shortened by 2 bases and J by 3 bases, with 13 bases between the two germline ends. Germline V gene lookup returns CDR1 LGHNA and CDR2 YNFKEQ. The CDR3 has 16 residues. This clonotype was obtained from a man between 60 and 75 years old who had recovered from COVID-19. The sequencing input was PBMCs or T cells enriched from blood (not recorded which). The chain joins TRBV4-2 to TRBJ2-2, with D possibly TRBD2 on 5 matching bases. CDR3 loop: CASSQNVGEDTGELFF. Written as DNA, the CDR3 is TGTGCCAGCAGCCAAAACGTGGGAGAGGACACCGGGGAGCTGTTTTTT.